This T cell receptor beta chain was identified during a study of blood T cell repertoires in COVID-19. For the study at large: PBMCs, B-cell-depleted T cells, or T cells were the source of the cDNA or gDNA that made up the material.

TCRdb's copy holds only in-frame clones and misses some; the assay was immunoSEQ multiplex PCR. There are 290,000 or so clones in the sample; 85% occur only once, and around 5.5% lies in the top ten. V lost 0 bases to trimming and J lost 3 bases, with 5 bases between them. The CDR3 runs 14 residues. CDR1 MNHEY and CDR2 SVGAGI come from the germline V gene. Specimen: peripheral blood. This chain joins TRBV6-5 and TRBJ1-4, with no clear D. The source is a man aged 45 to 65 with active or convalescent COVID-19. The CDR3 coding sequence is TGTGCCAGCAGTTACTCGACACCTAATGAAAAACTGTTTTTT. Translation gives CASSYSTPNEKLFF.